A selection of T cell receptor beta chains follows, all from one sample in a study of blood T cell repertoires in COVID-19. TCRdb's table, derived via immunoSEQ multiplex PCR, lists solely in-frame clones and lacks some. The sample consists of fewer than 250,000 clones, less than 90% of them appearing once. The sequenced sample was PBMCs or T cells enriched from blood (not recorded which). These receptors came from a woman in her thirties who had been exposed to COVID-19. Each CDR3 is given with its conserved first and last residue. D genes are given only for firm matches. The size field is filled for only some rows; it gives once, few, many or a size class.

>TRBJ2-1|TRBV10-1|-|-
TGCGCCAGCAGTGAAGGGAGAGTTTTGCCTAACAATGAGCAGTTCTTC
CASSEGRVLPNNEQFF
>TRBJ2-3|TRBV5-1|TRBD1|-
TGCGCCAGCAGCGCTTTGGGGGACAGGAGAGATACGCAGTATTTT
CASSALGDRRDTQYF
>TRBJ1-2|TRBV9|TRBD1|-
TGTGCCAGCAGCGACAGGGGCTACGGATCTGGCTACACCTTC
CASSDRGYGSGYTF
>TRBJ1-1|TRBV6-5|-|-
TGTGCCAGCAGTTACGAGAGGAGGGTTGAAGCTTTCTTT
CASSYERRVEAFF
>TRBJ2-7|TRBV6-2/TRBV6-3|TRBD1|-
TGTGCCAGCAGTATCCCTCGTCAGGGGGCCTACGAGCAGTACTTC
CASSIPRQGAYEQYF
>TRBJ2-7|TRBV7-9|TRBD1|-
TGTGCCAGCATCCGGACAGGGAGCCAAAACTACGAGCAGTACTTC
CASIRTGSQNYEQYF
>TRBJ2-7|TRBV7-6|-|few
TGTGCCAGCAGCCCTCGGGGGAAACCCTACGAGCAGTACTTC
CASSPRGKPYEQYF
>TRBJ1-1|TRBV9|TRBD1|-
TGTGCCAGCAGCGTAGGAAAGGGGGCCTTGAACACTGAAGCTTTCTTT
CASSVGKGALNTEAFF
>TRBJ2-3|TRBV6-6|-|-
TGTGCCAGCAGTTACGGAGAAATCGCGCAGTATTTT
CASSYGEIAQYF
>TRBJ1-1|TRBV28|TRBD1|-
TGTGCCAGCAGTCCTACAGGGGCCCCGGGCACTGAAGCTTTCTTT
CASSPTGAPGTEAFF
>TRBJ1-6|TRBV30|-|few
TGTGCCTGGAGTGTAGGGACTTCTTCACCCCTCCACTTT
CAWSVGTSSPLHF
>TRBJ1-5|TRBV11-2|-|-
TGTGCCAGCAGCTTAGGGACAGGCAATCAGCCCCAGCATTTT
CASSLGTGNQPQHF
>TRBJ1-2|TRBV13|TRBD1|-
TGTGCCAGCAGCTTTACAGGGGAAAACACCTTC
CASSFTGENTF